The rows below give T cell receptor beta chains drawn from one sample of a study of identical twins. TCRdb called the 5' RACE reads again in MiXCR, with one record for every CDR3 protein. Of more than 650,000 distinct CDR3 sequences in the sample, 5.5% to 6.5% are singletons; the top ten hold about 2%. Source material: naive T cells sorted from blood. The receptors come from a man younger than 35 in good health. CDR3s include the opening cysteine and the closing phenylalanine or tryptophan. The D gene is left open where the match is weak. Rows give clone size only sometimes, using once, few, many, or a class for an expanded clone.

j_call v_call d_call clone_size cdr3_aa cdr3_nt
TRBJ2-1 TRBV20-1 TRBD2 few CSASGTSGRIHEQFF TGCAGTGCTAGTGGGACTAGCGGGAGGATCCATGAGCAGTTCTTC
TRBJ1-1 TRBV7-2 NA few CASSLLGGDLNTEAFF TGTGCCAGCAGCCTATTGGGCGGCGACCTGAACACTGAAGCTTTCTTT
TRBJ2-3 TRBV25-1 NA many CASSSVSTQYF TGTGCCAGCAGTTCCGTGAGTACGCAGTATTTT
TRBJ2-7 TRBV6-1 TRBD2 NA CASTTGLAGISEQYF TGTGCCAGCACGACAGGACTAGCGGGAATAAGCGAGCAGTACTTC
TRBJ1-4 TRBV5-1 NA many CATSLTPEEKLFF TGCGCCACCAGCTTGACCCCCGAAGAAAAACTGTTTTTT
TRBJ2-5 TRBV30 TRBD2 few CAWSVTSGRRETQYF TGTGCCTGGAGCGTGACTAGCGGGAGACGAGAGACCCAGTACTTC
TRBJ1-5 TRBV6-2/TRBV6-3 NA NA CASSTGTKINQPQHF TGTGCCAGCAGTACCGGGACAAAAATCAATCAGCCCCAGCATTTT
TRBJ1-3 TRBV7-9 NA few CASSVTVGGSGNTIYF TGTGCCAGCAGCGTAACCGTTGGGGGCTCTGGAAACACCATATATTTT
TRBJ2-3 TRBV12-3/TRBV12-4 NA NA CASSLAPHTDTQYF TGTGCCAGCAGTTTAGCCCCTCACACAGATACGCAGTATTTT
TRBJ2-1 TRBV20-1 NA NA CSAREANEQFF TGCAGTGCTAGAGAGGCCAATGAGCAGTTCTTC